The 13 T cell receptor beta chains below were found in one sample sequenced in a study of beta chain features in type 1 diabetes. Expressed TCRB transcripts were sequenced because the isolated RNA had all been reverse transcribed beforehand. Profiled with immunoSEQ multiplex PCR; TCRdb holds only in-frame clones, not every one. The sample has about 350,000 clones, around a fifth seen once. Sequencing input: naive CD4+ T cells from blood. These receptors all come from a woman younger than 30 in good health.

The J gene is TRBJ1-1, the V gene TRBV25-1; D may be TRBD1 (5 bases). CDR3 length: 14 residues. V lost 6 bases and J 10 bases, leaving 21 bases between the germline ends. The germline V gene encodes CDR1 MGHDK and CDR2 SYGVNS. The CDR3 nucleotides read TGTGCCAGCAGCCCTGTGGGGGGGGGAAGGGGAGCTTTCTTT. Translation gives CASSPVGGGRGAFF.

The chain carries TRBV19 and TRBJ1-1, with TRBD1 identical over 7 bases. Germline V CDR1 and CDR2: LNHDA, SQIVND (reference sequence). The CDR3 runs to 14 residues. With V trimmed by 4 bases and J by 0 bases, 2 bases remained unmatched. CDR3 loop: CASSSRGMNTEAFF. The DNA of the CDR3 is TGTGCCAGTAGTAGCAGGGGGATGAACACTGAAGCTTTCTTT.

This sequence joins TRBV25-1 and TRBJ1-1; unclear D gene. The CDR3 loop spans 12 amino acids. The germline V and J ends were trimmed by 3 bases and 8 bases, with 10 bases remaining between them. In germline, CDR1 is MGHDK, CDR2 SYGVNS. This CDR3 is CASSEGRGEAFF. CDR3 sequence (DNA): TGTGCCAGCAGTGAGGGTAGAGGGGAAGCTTTCTTT.

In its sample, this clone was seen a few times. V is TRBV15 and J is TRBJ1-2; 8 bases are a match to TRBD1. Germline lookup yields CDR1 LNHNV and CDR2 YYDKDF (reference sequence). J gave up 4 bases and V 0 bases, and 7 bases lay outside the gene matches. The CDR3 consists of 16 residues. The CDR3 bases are TGTGCCACCAGCAGAGACCGGACAGGGACGGGCTATGGCTACACCTTC. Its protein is CATSRDRTGTGYGYTF.

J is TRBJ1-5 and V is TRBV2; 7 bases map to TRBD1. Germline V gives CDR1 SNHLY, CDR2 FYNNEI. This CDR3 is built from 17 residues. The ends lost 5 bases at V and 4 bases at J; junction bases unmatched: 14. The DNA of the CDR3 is TGTGCCAGCAGTCGCCGATTCCCGGGACAGATAAATCAGCCCCAGCATTTT. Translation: CASSRRFPGQINQPQHF.

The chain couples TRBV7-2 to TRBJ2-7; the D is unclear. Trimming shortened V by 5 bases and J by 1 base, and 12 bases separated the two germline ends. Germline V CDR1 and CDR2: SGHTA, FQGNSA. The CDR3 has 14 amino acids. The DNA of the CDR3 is TGTGCCAGCAGCCCCCGACAACCGTCCTACGAGCAGTACTTC. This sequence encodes CASSPRQPSYEQYF.

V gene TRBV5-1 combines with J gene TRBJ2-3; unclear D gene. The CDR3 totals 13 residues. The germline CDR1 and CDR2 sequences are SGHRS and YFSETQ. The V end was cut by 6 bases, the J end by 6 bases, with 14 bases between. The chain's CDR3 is CASTELSGDTQYF. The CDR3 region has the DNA TGCGCCAGCACGGAGCTAAGTGGGGATACGCAGTATTTT.

The CDR3 region has the DNA TGTGCCAGCAGCCCCTGGACAGGGTACCAAGAGACCCAGTACTTC. It codes for CASSPWTGYQETQYF. This sequence joins TRBV7-2 and TRBJ2-5; 8 bases line up with TRBD1. The V segment lost 5 bases and the J segment 0 bases; nucleotides outside the gene matches: 5. The CDR3 consists of 15 residues. Looked up from germline, CDR1 is SGHTA and CDR2 is FQGNSA.

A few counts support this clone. Here the CDR3 reads CASSPEGYSYNEQFF. The CDR3 DNA reads as TGTGCCAGCAGCCCCGAGGGTTACTCCTACAATGAGCAGTTCTTC. The chain is built from TRBV9 and TRBJ2-1, with a possible D match to TRBD2 (5 bases). Germline lookup yields CDR1 SGDLS and CDR2 YYNGEE. The CDR3 totals 15 residues. Trimming pared 4 bases from V and 0 bases from J, leaving 11 bases between.

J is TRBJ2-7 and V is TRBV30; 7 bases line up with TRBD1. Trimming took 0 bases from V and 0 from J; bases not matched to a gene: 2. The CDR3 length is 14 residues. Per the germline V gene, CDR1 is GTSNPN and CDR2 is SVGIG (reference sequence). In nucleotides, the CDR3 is TGTGCCTGGAGTGTGACAGGGAGCTCCTACGAGCAGTACTTC. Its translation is CAWSVTGSSYEQYF.

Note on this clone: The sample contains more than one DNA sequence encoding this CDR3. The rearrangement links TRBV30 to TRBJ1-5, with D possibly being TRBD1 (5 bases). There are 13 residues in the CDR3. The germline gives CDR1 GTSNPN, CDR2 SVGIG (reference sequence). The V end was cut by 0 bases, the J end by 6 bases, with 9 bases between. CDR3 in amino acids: CAWSVRGGQPQHF. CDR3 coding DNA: TGTGCCTGGAGTGTAAGGGGAGGTCAGCCCCAGCATTTT.

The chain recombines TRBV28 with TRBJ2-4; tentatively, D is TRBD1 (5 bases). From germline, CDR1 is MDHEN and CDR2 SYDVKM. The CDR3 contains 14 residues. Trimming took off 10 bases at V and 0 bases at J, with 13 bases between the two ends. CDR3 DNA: TGTGCCACCAATCTGGGGCTAGCCAAAAACATTCAGTACTTC. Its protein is CATNLGLAKNIQYF.

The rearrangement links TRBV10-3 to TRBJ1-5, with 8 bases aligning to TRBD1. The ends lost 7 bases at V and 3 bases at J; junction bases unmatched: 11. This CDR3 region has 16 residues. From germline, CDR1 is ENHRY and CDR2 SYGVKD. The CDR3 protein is CAIKGQVAPFNQPQHF. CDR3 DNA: TGTGCCATCAAGGGACAGGTTGCCCCCTTCAATCAGCCCCAGCATTTT.